The rows below give T cell receptor beta chains drawn from one sample of a study of blood T cells in healthy people across ages. TCRdb re-analysed the 5' RACE reads in MiXCR, keeping a single row per CDR3 protein. The sample lists 730,000 or so distinct CDR3 sequences, approximately 39% occurring once. The sequencing sample was made of blood. The source is a woman aged 60-75 years in good health. Each CDR3 is given with its conserved first and last residue. A D gene is named only where the DNA matches it firmly. Not every row has a clone size; where given, it reads once, few, many or a size class.

CDR3 | DNA | V | size | D | J
CTSSEASGDGGRLTDTQYF | TGTACCAGCAGTGAAGCCTCGGGGGACGGAGGCAGACTCACAGATACGCAGTATTTT | TRBV25-1 | once | NA | TRBJ2-3
CASSRTSGSPYEQYF | TGCGCCAGCAGCAGGACTAGCGGGTCCCCCTACGAGCAGTACTTC | TRBV5-1 | few | TRBD2 | TRBJ2-7
CASSLAGLGEKLFF | TGTGCCAGCAGCTTAGCGGGGCTCGGTGAAAAACTGTTTTTT | TRBV7-6 | few | NA | TRBJ1-4
CSADRGGNQPQHF | TGCAGTGCTGACAGGGGTGGCAATCAGCCCCAGCATTTT | TRBV20-1 | NA | TRBD1 | TRBJ1-5
CTSSPASGANTGELFF | TGTACCAGCAGCCCAGCTAGCGGGGCTAACACCGGGGAGCTGTTTTTT | TRBV7-9 | NA | TRBD2 | TRBJ2-2
CASSWARGGTQFF | TGCGCCAGCAGTTGGGCTAGGGGAGGGACCCAGTTCTTC | TRBV10-2 | NA | TRBD2 | TRBJ2-1
CASSYKIVEKLFF | TGTGCCAGCAGTTATAAAATCGTTGAAAAACTGTTTTTT | TRBV6-6 | few | NA | TRBJ1-4
CASSLDHPSTDTQYF | TGTGCCAGCAGCTTAGACCACCCTAGCACAGATACGCAGTATTTT | TRBV11-2 | NA | NA | TRBJ2-3
CASSAGVDSSYNEQFF | TGTGCCAGCAGCGCGGGGGTCGACAGCTCCTACAATGAGCAGTTCTTC | TRBV5-4 | NA | TRBD2 | TRBJ2-1
CASSSAGSDYEKLFF | TGTGCCAGCAGTTCGGCAGGGTCAGATTATGAAAAACTGTTTTTT | TRBV27 | few | NA | TRBJ1-4
CATGQGAEKLFF | TGTGCCACCGGACAGGGGGCTGAAAAACTGTTTTTT | TRBV7-2 | NA | TRBD1 | TRBJ1-4
CASSYAPAGGSSPYNEQFF | TGTGCCAGCAGTTACGCCCCCGCGGGGGGCTCCTCCCCCTACAATGAGCAGTTCTTC | TRBV6-5 | NA | TRBD2 | TRBJ2-1
CASSEITGGALSDYTF | TGTGCCAGCAGTGAAATTACAGGCGGAGCCCTCTCCGACTACACCTTC | TRBV2 | NA | NA | TRBJ1-2
CASSTSGLSYEQYF | TGTGCCAGCAGCACTAGCGGACTCTCCTACGAGCAGTACTTC | TRBV13 | NA | TRBD2 | TRBJ2-7
CASTLSGSPYEQYF | TGTGCCAGCACTCTCAGCGGGAGTCCCTACGAGCAGTACTTC | TRBV6-2/TRBV6-3 | NA | TRBD2 | TRBJ2-7
CASSYDPGTEAFF | TGTGCCAGCAGTTACGACCCGGGCACTGAAGCTTTCTTT | TRBV6-6 | few | NA | TRBJ1-1
CASSQEWDSNYGYTF | TGTGCCAGCAGCCAAGAATGGGACAGTAACTATGGCTACACCTTC | TRBV3-1 | NA | TRBD1 | TRBJ1-2
CASSSPGGPTYEQYF | TGTGCCAGCAGTTCACCGGGTGGGCCTACCTACGAGCAGTACTTC | TRBV28 | NA | NA | TRBJ2-7
CASSPYELVDKNIQYF | TGTGCCAGCAGTCCTTACGAACTAGTGGACAAAAACATTCAGTACTTC | TRBV6-2/TRBV6-3 | many | NA | TRBJ2-4
CASSLSGEERLANYGYTF | TGTGCCAGCAGTTTATCCGGGGAGGAAAGGTTAGCTAACTATGGCTACACCTTC | TRBV27 | NA | NA | TRBJ1-2
CASSSPPLSDEQYF | TGTGCCAGCAGTTCTCCACCTCTTAGCGACGAGCAGTACTTC | TRBV6-6 | many | NA | TRBJ2-7
CAISEGTRSEQYF | TGTGCCATCAGTGAGGGGACTAGAAGCGAGCAGTACTTC | TRBV10-3 | many | TRBD2 | TRBJ2-7
CSTSGGAYEQYF | TGCAGCACTAGCGGGGGGGCCTACGAGCAGTACTTC | TRBV20-1 | NA | TRBD2 | TRBJ2-7
CASSPGTVSSEQYF | TGTGCCAGCAGCCCCGGGACAGTGAGCTCCGAGCAGTACTTC | TRBV28 | NA | TRBD1 | TRBJ2-7
CASSVELSASGRKEQFF | TGTGCCAGCAGCGTAGAATTATCGGCTAGCGGGAGAAAGGAGCAGTTCTTC | TRBV9 | NA | TRBD2 | TRBJ2-1
CATSRAQVYSPLHF | TGTGCCACCAGCAGAGCACAGGTTTATTCACCCCTCCACTTT | TRBV15 | NA | NA | TRBJ1-6
CASSSGTGKYEQYF | TGTGCCAGCAGTTCCGGGACAGGGAAATACGAGCAGTACTTC | TRBV6-5 | few | TRBD1 | TRBJ2-7
CAISDDGGNTEAFF | TGTGCCATCAGTGACGATGGGGGGAACACTGAAGCTTTCTTT | TRBV10-3 | few | NA | TRBJ1-1
CASSQTGGAGANEKLFF | TGCGCCAGCAGCCAGACAGGGGGCGCAGGGGCTAATGAAAAACTGTTTTTT | TRBV4-3 | NA | TRBD1 | TRBJ1-4
CAISEKRDNEQFF | TGTGCCATCAGTGAGAAGAGGGACAACGAGCAGTTCTTC | TRBV10-3 | NA | NA | TRBJ2-1
CASSLEGRDNQPQHF | TGTGCCAGCAGTCTCGAAGGCAGGGACAATCAGCCCCAGCATTTT | TRBV7-9 | NA | NA | TRBJ1-5
CATSGSYEQYF | TGTGCCACTTCAGGGTCCTACGAGCAGTACTTC | TRBV28 | many | NA | TRBJ2-7
CASSPRTTTNEKLFF | TGTGCCAGCAGTCCCCGGACGACAACTAATGAAAAACTGTTTTTT | TRBV27 | NA | NA | TRBJ1-4
CASRERGDNEQFF | TGTGCCAGCAGGGAAAGGGGGGACAATGAGCAGTTCTTC | TRBV12-3/TRBV12-4 | few | NA | TRBJ2-1
CSADRNSNYGYTF | TGCAGTGCTGACAGAAATTCTAACTATGGCTACACCTTC | TRBV20-1 | NA | NA | TRBJ1-2
CASSFGASGGADTQYF | TGTGCCAGCAGCTTCGGCGCTAGCGGGGGGGCAGATACGCAGTATTTT | TRBV7-3 | NA | TRBD2 | TRBJ2-3
CASSLWDSPGHF | TGTGCCAGCAGTTTATGGGACAGCCCCGGGCATTTT | TRBV28 | NA | NA | TRBJ1-5
CASSLARAADEQFF | TGTGCCAGCAGCTTAGCGCGGGCCGCCGATGAGCAGTTCTTC | TRBV7-9 | NA | NA | TRBJ2-1
CASSTRSGTGKGYTF | TGTGCCAGCAGTACCAGATCCGGGACAGGGAAAGGCTACACCTTC | TRBV28 | NA | TRBD1 | TRBJ1-2
CASRQPDSNQPQHF | TGTGCCAGCAGGCAACCAGATAGCAATCAGCCCCAGCATTTT | TRBV6-6 | few | NA | TRBJ1-5
CASSEALRGAAYEQYF | TGTGCCAGCAGTGAAGCGCTTCGGGGTGCCGCCTACGAGCAGTACTTC | TRBV6-1 | few | NA | TRBJ2-7
CSVLTAGGEQYF | TGCAGCGTGCTGACAGCGGGGGGGGAGCAGTACTTC | TRBV29-1 | NA | TRBD2 | TRBJ2-5
CASSQDGRGKQFF | TGTGCCAGCAGCCAAGATGGGAGGGGGAAGCAGTTCTTC | TRBV4-2 | NA | NA | TRBJ2-1
CASRDSDQPQHF | TGTGCCAGCAGGGACAGTGATCAGCCCCAGCATTTT | TRBV12-3/TRBV12-4 | NA | NA | TRBJ1-5
CGSSSGTEETQYF | TGTGGCAGCAGCTCGGGGACAGAAGAGACCCAGTACTTC | TRBV28 | few | TRBD1 | TRBJ2-5
CSARKGKTYNSPLHF | TGCAGTGCTAGGAAGGGTAAAACCTATAATTCACCCCTCCACTTT | TRBV20-1 | NA | NA | TRBJ1-6